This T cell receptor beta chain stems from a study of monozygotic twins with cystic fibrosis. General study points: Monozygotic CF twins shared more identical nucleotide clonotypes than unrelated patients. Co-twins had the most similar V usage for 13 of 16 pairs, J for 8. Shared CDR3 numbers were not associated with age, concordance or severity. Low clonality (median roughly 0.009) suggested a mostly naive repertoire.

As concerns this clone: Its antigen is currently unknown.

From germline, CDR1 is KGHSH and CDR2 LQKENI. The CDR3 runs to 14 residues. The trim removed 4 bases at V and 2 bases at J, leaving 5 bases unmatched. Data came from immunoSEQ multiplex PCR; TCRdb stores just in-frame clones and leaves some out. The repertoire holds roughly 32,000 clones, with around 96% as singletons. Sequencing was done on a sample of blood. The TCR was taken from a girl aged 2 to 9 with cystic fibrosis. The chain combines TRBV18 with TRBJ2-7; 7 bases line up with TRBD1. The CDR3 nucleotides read TGTGCCAGCTCACAACAGGGGAGCCCCTACGAGCAGTACTTC. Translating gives CASSQQGSPYEQYF.